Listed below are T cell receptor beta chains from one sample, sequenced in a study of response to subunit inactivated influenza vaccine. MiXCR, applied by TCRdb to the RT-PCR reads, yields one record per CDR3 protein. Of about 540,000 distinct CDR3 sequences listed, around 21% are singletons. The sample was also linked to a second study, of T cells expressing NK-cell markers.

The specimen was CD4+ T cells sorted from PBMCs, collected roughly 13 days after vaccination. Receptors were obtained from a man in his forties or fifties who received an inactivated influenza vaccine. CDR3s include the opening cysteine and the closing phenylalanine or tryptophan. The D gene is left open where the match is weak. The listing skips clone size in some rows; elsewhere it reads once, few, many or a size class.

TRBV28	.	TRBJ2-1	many	TGTGCCAGCAGTTTAAGGGATGAGCAGTTCTTC	CASSLRDEQFF
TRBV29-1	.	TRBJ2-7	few	TGCAGCGTTGGTGAGGGAGCCTACGAGCAGTACTTC	CSVGEGAYEQYF
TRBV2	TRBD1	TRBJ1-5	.	TGTGCCAGCAGCCGGGACAGCTTTCAGCCCCAGCATTTT	CASSRDSFQPQHF
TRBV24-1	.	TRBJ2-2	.	TGTGCCACCAGTGACCTCAGGGGCAGGGAGCTGTTTTTT	CATSDLRGRELFF
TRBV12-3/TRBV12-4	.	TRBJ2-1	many	TGTGCCAGCAGTTTCGGGGATGAGCAGTTCTTC	CASSFGDEQFF
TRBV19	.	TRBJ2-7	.	TGTGCCAGTAGTATAGCGAGGGGGACCTACGAGCAGTACTTC	CASSIARGTYEQYF
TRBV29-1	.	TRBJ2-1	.	TGCAGCGTTGATCGCAAAGGGGGGAACAATGAGCAGTTCTTC	CSVDRKGGNNEQFF
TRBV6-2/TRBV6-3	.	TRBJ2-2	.	TGTGCCAGCAGTTACTCTAAAGGGACCGAGCTCACCGGGGAGCTGTTTTTT	CASSYSKGTELTGELFF
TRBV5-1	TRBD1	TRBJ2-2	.	TGCGCCAGCACCAAAAAGGACAGGGAGTACACCGGGGAGCTGTTTTTT	CASTKKDREYTGELFF
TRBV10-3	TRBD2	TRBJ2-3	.	TGTGCCATCAGCAACCCGGGACTAGCGGGAGTGGATACGCAGTATTTT	CAISNPGLAGVDTQYF
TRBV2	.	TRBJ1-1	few	TGTGCCAGCAGGGGGGGGCCGAACACTGAAGCTTTCTTT	CASRGGPNTEAFF
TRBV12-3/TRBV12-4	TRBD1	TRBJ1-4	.	TGTGCCAGCAGTTCCCAGGGGGCGTCTCGAGAAAAACTGTTTTTT	CASSSQGASREKLFF
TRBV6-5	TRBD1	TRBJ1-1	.	TGTGCCAGCATTACGGACAGGATGAACACTGAAGCTTTCTTT	CASITDRMNTEAFF
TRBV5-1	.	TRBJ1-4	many	TGCGCCAGCAGCTTGGCCCCACAGGGCGGGTCTGAAAAACTGTTTTTT	CASSLAPQGGSEKLFF
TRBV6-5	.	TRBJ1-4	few	TGTGCCAGCAGTTCTGGACAGTCAACTAATGAAAAACTGTTTTTT	CASSSGQSTNEKLFF
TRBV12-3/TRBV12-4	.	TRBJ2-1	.	TGTGCCAGCAGTTCTGTAGGGACATTCTACAATGAGCAGTTCTTC	CASSSVGTFYNEQFF
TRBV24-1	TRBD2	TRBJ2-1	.	TGTGCCACCAGTGATTTAAGACTAGCGGGTGTCAATGAGCAGTTCTTC	CATSDLRLAGVNEQFF
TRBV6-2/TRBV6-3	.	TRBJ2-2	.	TGTGCCAGCAGTTATGTTCCCCTCACCGGGGAGCTGTTTTTT	CASSYVPLTGELFF
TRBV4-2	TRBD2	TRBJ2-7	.	TGTGCCAGCAGCCAAGAGACTAGCGGCTACGAGCAGTACTTC	CASSQETSGYEQYF
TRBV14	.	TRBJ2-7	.	TGTGCCAGCAGCCAAACGGGGGGCGCGAACGAGCAGTACTTC	CASSQTGGANEQYF
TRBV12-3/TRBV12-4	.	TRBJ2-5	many	TGTGCCAGCAGTTTGGGATACCAAGAGACCCAGTACTTC	CASSLGYQETQYF
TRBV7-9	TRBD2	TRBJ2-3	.	TGTGCCAGCAGCTCACTCGGCGGGAGAGGGGATACGCAGTATTTT	CASSSLGGRGDTQYF
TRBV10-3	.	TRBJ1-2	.	TGTGCCATCAGTGAGTTGAACGGACCCGGGGGCTACACCTTC	CAISELNGPGGYTF
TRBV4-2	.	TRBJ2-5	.	TGTGCCAGCAGCCAAGATGGGTTCCCGGGCCAAGAGACCCAGTACTTC	CASSQDGFPGQETQYF
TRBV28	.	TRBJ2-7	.	TGTGCCAGCAGTTTAGGGGCGCGGCAGTACTTC	CASSLGARQYF
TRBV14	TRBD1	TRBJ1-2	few	TGTGCCAGCAGCCTAGGGACAGGGTTTGGTGGCTACACCTTC	CASSLGTGFGGYTF
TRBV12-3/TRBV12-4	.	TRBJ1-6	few	TGTGCCAGCAGTATTCTGACATATAATTCACCCCTCCACTTT	CASSILTYNSPLHF
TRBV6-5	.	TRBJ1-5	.	TGTGCCAGCAGTTACTCCGGGGGCGGGAGGTCCAGCAATCAGCCCCAGCATTTT	CASSYSGGGRSSNQPQHF
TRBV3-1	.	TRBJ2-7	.	TGTGCCAGCAGCCAGTCCGGGCGGGCCTCCTACGAGCAGTACTTC	CASSQSGRASYEQYF
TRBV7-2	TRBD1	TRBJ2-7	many	TGTGCCAGCAGCGTCCAGGGACAGAACTCCTACGAGCAGTACTTC	CASSVQGQNSYEQYF
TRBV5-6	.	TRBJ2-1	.	TGTGCCAGCAGCTTGGGAGTAGGGCTGAGAGGGGAGCAGTTCTTC	CASSLGVGLRGEQFF
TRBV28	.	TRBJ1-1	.	TGTGCCAGCATCGAAGTGACAAGGAACACTGAAGCTTTCTTT	CASIEVTRNTEAFF
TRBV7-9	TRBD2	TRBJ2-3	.	TGTGCCAGCAGAGCTAGCGGGACCACAGATACGCAGTATTTT	CASRASGTTDTQYF
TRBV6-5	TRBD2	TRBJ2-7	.	TGTGCCAGCAGTTATACTCATCTAGCGGGGGCGACGAACTACGAGCAGTACTTC	CASSYTHLAGATNYEQYF
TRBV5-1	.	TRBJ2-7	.	TGCGCCAGCAGCTTGGATTTTCGGGGGCTGTTTTACGAGCAGTACTTC	CASSLDFRGLFYEQYF
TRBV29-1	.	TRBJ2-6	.	TGCAGCGTTGGACAAGCTGGGGCCAACGTCCTGACTTTC	CSVGQAGANVLTF
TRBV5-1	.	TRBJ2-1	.	TGCGCCAGCAGCGAAGGTGGGGGGCCCTACAATGAGCAGTTCTTC	CASSEGGGPYNEQFF
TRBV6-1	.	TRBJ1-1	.	TGTGCCAGCAACCTCGGGAATAACCTGAACACTGAAGCTTTCTTT	CASNLGNNLNTEAFF
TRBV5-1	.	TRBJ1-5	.	TGCGCCAGCAGCCCCGGAGTAGGCTATCAGCCCCAGCATTTT	CASSPGVGYQPQHF
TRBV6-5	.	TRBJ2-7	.	TGTGCCAGCAGTTACTCTAGGTACGAGCAGTACTTC	CASSYSRYEQYF
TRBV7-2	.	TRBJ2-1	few	TGTGCCAGCAGCTCCATGCTCATTAGGGACAATGAGCAGTTCTTC	CASSSMLIRDNEQFF